The entry below gives a single T cell receptor (beta chain) sequence along with its context. In its sample, this clonotype was seen many times. Its binding antigen is unknown. Base qualities are missing; no much larger clone stands one base away. The sample originates from a study of Graves' ophthalmopathy and Graves' hyperthyroidism (dated by TCRdb to 2017 to 2018). Context from the whole study: Peripheral blood was collected before any treatment was given, at the time of initial diagnosis. The study used TCR beta repertoire signatures to distinguish Graves' ophthalmopathy from Graves' hyperthyroidism and to predict progression to ophthalmopathy. In total, approximately 140 blood samples were TCR-sequenced: around 42 ophthalmopathy, roughly 77 hyperthyroidism and roughly 17 hyperthyroidism-to-ophthalmopathy patients. To explore V-J signatures that separate ophthalmopathy from hyperthyroidism, a discovery set of 95 to 100 patients was enrolled, consisting of about 45 with ophthalmopathy and around 60 with stable hyperthyroidism. An independent validation cohort comprised about 20 hyperthyroidism patients and some 16 patients who later progressed from hyperthyroidism to ophthalmopathy. In more than 5 hyperthyroidism patients, the T-cell repertoire of thyroid tissue was compared with the T-cell repertoire of blood. After sampling, hyperthyroidism patients received methimazole starting at 30 mg daily, and ophthalmopathy patients received high-dose intravenous methylprednisolone. For training and testing, the 110 or so patients in the discovery cohort were randomly divided in a 7:3 ratio.

Stable hyperthyroidism was defined as no progression to ophthalmopathy within 18 months of follow-up. Patients with hyperthyroidism were aged 18 to 65 years, had been newly diagnosed, and had a disease duration of less than 2 months. Patients with other autoimmune diseases, uncontrolled infections, pregnancy or lactation were excluded. Diagnosis was based on clinical symptoms, serum thyroxine, TRAb, thyroid ultrasound and orbital computed tomography. Using Ficoll-Paque density gradient centrifugation, PBMCs were isolated from approximately 11 ml of fresh peripheral blood. Total RNA was extracted with Trizol reagent and quality-checked on an Agilent 2100 Bioanalyzer. General conclusions and limits of the study: The 13-signature model separated ophthalmopathy from stable hyperthyroidism with roughly 90% sensitivity and approximately 83% specificity in cross-validation, and 80%/75% in the test set. In validation, the model predicted ophthalmopathy progression with nearly 71% sensitivity and approximately 72% specificity; around twelve predicted patients were CT-confirmed with GO in a median of approximately six months. No statistical method was used to set the sample size in advance, and the investigators knew which group each participant was assigned to. Most of the expanded thyroid clonotypes with a frequency above 0.001 were also detected in blood, and it was suggested that the thyroid immune response may be reflected by blood repertoires.

Based on the germline V gene (reference sequence), the CDR1 and CDR2 sequences are LNHDA and SQIVND. A distance of 21 bases separates the germline ends of V and J, which lose 5 bases and 5 bases respectively. The CDR3 goes from the cysteine to the phenylalanine over 16 residues. The read is trimmed to its CDR3 DNA, 48 bases read in frame from base 1. For repertoire sequencing, the TCR beta CDR3 regions were amplified from RNA transcripts. HTBI primers and the Qiagen OneStep RT-PCR kit were used in a first-round RT-PCR, which was followed by a second-round multiplex PCR, size selection and purification. Libraries were sequenced paired-end with 100 bp reads on an Illumina HiSeq2000. In the authors' own workflow: Reads were processed with SOAPnuke, discarding reads with adapters, uncalled bases, mean Phred below 15, or no exact constant-primer or identifier match. COPE v1.2.5 was used to merge high-quality paired reads. Unique nucleotide sequences were defined as clonotypes and aligned to IMGT TRB V, D and J references using MiTCR v1.1. Analysis was restricted to V-J combinations with a frequency above 0.0001, which covered roughly 99% of repertoires. For each V-J combination, a TCR clonal expansion and chaos score was defined as the ratio of F50 clonal expansion to chaos observed in the TCRdist matrix. Features were reduced by Welch's t-statistics and random forest to some 13 V-J combinations, which fed a naive Bayes classifier. Thyroid-blood repertoire similarity was quantified with the Morisita-Horn index. TCRdb handled the public reads itself, with Q25 trimming in fastp and clone calling in MiXCR, and kept productive beta chains. Merged by CDR3 protein, the rows form single entries marked with the most common genes and DNA. The V and J calls and clone size are TCRdb's, not the authors'. For this sample the table gives more than 300,000 distinct CDR3 sequences, of which roughly 15% were detected only once. The leading ten clones occupy around 7% of the sample.

This sequence was found in a woman aged 18-29 years with stable Graves' hyperthyroidism. Donor details come from another sample of the same person, matched by shared clones. The chain is encoded by TRBV19 joined to TRBJ1-2; TRBD1 might be the D gene, on 5 matching bases. The sequenced sample was peripheral blood. The DNA sequence is given as TGTGCCAGTAGTGAACCGGGACGTAGGTTTGGTTATGGCTACACCTTC. It encodes CASSEPGRRFGYGYTF.